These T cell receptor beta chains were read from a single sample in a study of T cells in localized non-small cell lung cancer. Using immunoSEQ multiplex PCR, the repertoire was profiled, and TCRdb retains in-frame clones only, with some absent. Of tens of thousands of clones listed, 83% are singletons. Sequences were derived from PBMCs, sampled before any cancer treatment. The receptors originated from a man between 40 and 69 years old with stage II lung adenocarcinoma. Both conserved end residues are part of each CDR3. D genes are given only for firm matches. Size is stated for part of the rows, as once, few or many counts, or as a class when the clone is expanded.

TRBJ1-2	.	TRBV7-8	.	CASGPGAPVVSYTF	TGTGCCAGCGGCCCCGGGGCACCCGTCGTGAGTTACACCTTC
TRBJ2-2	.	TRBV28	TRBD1	CASSDRGNTGELFF	TGTGCCAGCTCTGACAGGGGGAACACCGGGGAGCTGTTTTTT
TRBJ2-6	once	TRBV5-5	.	CASSLSSGANVLTF	TGTGCCAGCAGCTTGAGCTCTGGGGCCAACGTCCTGACTTTC
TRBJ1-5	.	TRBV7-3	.	CASSLYPDRRPQHF	TGTGCCAGCAGCTTATACCCGGATCGACGGCCCCAGCATTTT
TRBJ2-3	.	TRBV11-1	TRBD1	CASSSTFGTGDTDTQYF	TGTGCCAGCAGCTCAACATTCGGGACAGGGGACACAGATACGCAGTATTTT
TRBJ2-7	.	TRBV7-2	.	CASSLPGGYSYEQYF	TGTGCCAGCAGCTTGCCGGGGGGCTACTCATACGAGCAGTACTTC
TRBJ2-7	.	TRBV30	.	CAWSAGYEQYF	TGTGCCTGGAGTGCAGGCTACGAGCAGTACTTC
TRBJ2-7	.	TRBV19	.	CASSIEVRGAVKYEQYF	TGTGCCAGTAGTATAGAGGTACGAGGAGCGGTGAAATACGAGCAGTACTTC
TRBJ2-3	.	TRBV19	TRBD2	CASSPEVGSGRRTDTQYF	TGTGCCAGTAGTCCAGAGGTTGGTAGCGGGAGGCGGACAGATACGCAGTATTTT
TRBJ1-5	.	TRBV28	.	CASSLPRVKRNQPQHF	TGTGCCAGCAGTTTACCCAGGGTTAAACGCAATCAGCCCCAGCATTTT
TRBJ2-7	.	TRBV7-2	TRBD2	CASTVAGVSYEQYF	TGTGCCAGCACCGTAGCGGGAGTGTCCTACGAGCAGTACTTC
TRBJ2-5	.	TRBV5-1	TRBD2	CASSLRVAGGAVRQETQYF	TGCGCCAGCAGCTTAAGGGTAGCGGGAGGGGCCGTGAGGCAAGAGACCCAGTACTTC
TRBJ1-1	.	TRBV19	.	CASSIDSRKSKAFF	TGTGCCAGTAGTATAGATTCGCGGAAGTCTAAAGCTTTCTTT
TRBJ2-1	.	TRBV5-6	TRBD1	CASSLSDGTGLYNEQFF	TGTGCCAGCAGCTTGTCCGACGGGACAGGGCTATACAATGAGCAGTTCTTC
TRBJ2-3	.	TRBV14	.	CASSQVGGDTQYF	TGTGCCAGCAGCCAAGTAGGAGGCGATACGCAGTATTTT
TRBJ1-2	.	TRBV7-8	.	CASSLAPGGYTF	TGTGCCAGCAGCTTAGCCCCAGGCGGCTACACCTTC
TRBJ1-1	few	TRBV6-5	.	CASSYKGPNTEAFF	TGTGCCAGCAGTTACAAGGGGCCGAACACTGAAGCTTTCTTT
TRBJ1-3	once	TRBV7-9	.	CASSLTLGDGNTIYF	TGTGCCAGCAGCCTAACACTGGGAGACGGAAACACCATATATTTT
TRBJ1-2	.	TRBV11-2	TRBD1	CASSLVGDRAGYTF	TGTGCCAGCAGCTTAGTAGGTGACAGGGCTGGCTACACCTTC
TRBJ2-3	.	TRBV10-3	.	CAISEGQAVGDTQYF	TGTGCCATCAGTGAGGGGCAGGCGGTGGGGGATACGCAGTATTTT
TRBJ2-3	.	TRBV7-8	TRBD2	CASSLVPLAGSTDTQYF	TGTGCCAGCAGCTTAGTTCCCCTAGCGGGCAGCACAGATACGCAGTATTTT
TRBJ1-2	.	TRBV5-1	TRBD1	CASSLYRTGQRGYGYTF	TGCGCCAGCAGCTTGTACCGCACGGGACAGCGAGGCTATGGCTACACCTTC
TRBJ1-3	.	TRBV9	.	CASSVEAAYTTRNTIYF	TGTGCCAGCAGCGTAGAGGCAGCCTATACAACAAGAAACACCATATATTTT
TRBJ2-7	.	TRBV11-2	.	CASSSGAGTYEQYF	TGTGCCAGCAGCTCCGGGGCAGGAACCTACGAGCAGTACTTC
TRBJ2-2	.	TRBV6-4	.	CASRDPLPGELFF	TGTGCCAGCAGAGACCCTTTACCCGGGGAGCTGTTTTTT
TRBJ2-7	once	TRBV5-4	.	CASSLDPQAYEQYF	TGTGCCAGCAGCTTGGATCCGCAGGCCTACGAGCAGTACTTC
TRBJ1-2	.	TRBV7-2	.	CASSLMREGRALYGYTF	TGTGCCAGCAGCTTAATGCGCGAGGGTAGGGCCCTTTATGGCTACACCTTC
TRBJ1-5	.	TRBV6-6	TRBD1	CASSYRGLGDQPQHF	TGTGCCAGCAGTTACAGGGGGCTCGGGGATCAGCCCCAGCATTTT
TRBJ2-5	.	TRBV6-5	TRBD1	CASTSAGGKTQYF	TGTGCCAGCACTTCGGCAGGGGGAAAGACCCAGTACTTC
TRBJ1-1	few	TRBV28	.	CASIQGMNTEAFF	TGTGCCAGCATACAGGGCATGAACACTGAAGCTTTCTTT
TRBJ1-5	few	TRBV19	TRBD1	CASRGGQGPNQPQHF	TGTGCCAGTAGGGGGGGACAGGGGCCTAATCAGCCCCAGCATTTT
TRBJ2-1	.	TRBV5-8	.	CASSRALSYNEQFF	TGTGCCAGCTCCCGGGCCCTTTCCTACAATGAGCAGTTCTTC
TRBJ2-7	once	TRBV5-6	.	CASSLAGEQYF	TGTGCCAGCAGCTTGGCTGGCGAGCAGTACTTC
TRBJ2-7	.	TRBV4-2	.	CASSQGGDSYEQYF	TGTGCCAGCAGCCAAGGGGGGGACAGCTACGAGCAGTACTTC
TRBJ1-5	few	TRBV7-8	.	CASSLGQRNQPQHF	TGTGCCAGCAGCTTAGGGCAGCGTAATCAGCCCCAGCATTTT
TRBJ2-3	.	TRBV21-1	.	CASSKKRQSEQGFLTDTQYF	TGTGCCAGCAGCAAAAAAAGGCAATCGGAACAGGGGTTCCTCACAGATACGCAGTATTTT
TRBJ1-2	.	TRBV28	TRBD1	CASSLPLGGNYGYTF	TGTGCCAGCAGTTTACCCCTAGGGGGCAACTATGGCTACACCTTC
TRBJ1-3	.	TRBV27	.	CASSSQAGGNTIYF	TGTGCCAGCAGCTCCCAGGCGGGGGGAAACACCATATATTTT
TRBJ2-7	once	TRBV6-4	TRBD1	CASSSMLGTTGDSYEQYF	TGTGCCAGCAGTTCGATGTTGGGCACGACAGGGGACTCCTACGAGCAGTACTTC
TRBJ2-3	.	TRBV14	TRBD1	CASRLTGGDTQYF	TGTGCCAGCAGGCTTACAGGGGGAGATACGCAGTATTTT
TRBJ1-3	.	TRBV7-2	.	CASSPEGRIGNTIYF	TGTGCCAGCAGCCCCGAAGGGCGCATTGGAAACACCATATATTTT
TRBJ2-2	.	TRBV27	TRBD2	CASSQIAGGLGELFF	TGTGCCAGTAGTCAAATAGCGGGGGGGCTCGGGGAGCTGTTTTTT
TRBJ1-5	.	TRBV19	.	CASSAVVGNQPQHF	TGTGCCAGTAGTGCGGTGGTGGGCAATCAGCCCCAGCATTTT
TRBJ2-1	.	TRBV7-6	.	CASGAGTYNEQFF	TGTGCCAGCGGCGCGGGCACCTACAATGAGCAGTTCTTC
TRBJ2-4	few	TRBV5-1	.	CASSLDEGIQYF	TGCGCCAGCAGCTTGGACGAGGGGATTCAGTACTTC
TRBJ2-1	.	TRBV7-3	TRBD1	CASSSGQGYMEQFF	TGTGCCAGCAGTTCGGGACAGGGGTACATGGAGCAGTTCTTC
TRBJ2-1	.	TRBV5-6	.	CASSSMDAFNEQFF	TGTGCCAGCAGCTCCATGGACGCATTTAATGAGCAGTTCTTC
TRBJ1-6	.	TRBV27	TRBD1	CASRPGQRNSPLHF	TGTGCCAGCAGACCGGGACAGAGAAATTCACCCCTCCACTTT
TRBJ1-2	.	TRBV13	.	CASSRPGSGYTF	TGTGCCAGCAGTCGTCCGGGGAGCGGCTACACCTTC
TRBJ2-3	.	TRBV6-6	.	CASSADSFTDTQYF	TGTGCCAGCAGTGCGGACAGCTTTACAGATACGCAGTATTTT
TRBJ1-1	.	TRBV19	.	CASSMAPGTEAFF	TGTGCCAGTAGTATGGCCCCGGGGACAGAAGCTTTCTTT
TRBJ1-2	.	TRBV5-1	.	CASSLASRGTYGYTF	TGCGCCAGCAGCTTGGCCTCCCGGGGGACCTATGGCTACACCTTC
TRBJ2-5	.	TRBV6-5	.	CARATPGETQYF	TGTGCCAGGGCTACTCCGGGAGAGACCCAGTACTTC